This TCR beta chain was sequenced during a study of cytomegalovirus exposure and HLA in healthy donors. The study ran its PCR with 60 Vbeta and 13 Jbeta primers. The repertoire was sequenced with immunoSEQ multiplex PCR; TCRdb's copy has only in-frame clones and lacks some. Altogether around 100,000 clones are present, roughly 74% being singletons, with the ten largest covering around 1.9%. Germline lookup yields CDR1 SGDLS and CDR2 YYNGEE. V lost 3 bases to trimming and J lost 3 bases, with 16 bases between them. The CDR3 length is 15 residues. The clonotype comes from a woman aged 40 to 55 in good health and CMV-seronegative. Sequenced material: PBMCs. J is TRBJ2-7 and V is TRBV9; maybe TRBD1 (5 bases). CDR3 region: CASSADPQALYEQYF. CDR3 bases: TGTGCCAGCAGCGCGGATCCACAGGCCCTCTACGAGCAGTACTTC.